This T cell receptor (beta chain) is drawn from a study of T cells in localized non-small cell lung cancer. General observations from the study: Adjacent lung held a median 57 of the top 100 tumor clones. Uninvolved neighboring lung showed the greatest T cell clonality, exceeding tumor. Greater T cell density in blood accompanied longer overall survival. Multi-region tumor sequencing was not done, so intratumor heterogeneity could not be excluded.

The CDR3 is 15 amino acids. Germline V lookup: CDR1 KGHSH, CDR2 LQKENI. Sequencing used immunoSEQ multiplex PCR; TCRdb keeps in-frame clones, though not all of them. Seen here are about 40,000 clones, more than 75% observed once, and the top ten hold 6.4%. Concerning this clone: What it binds is not known.

This specimen consisted of peripheral blood, obtained before any cancer treatment. V is TRBV18 and J is TRBJ2-5; 10 bases map to TRBD2. TRBJ2-7 explains the end of the DNA better; the J call may be wrong. The source of this sequence is a man aged 40-75 years with stage I lung adenocarcinoma. CDR3 coding DNA: TGTGCCAGCTCGCGGGTAGCGGGAGGACTCGACGAGCAGTACTTC. Translating it yields CASSRVAGGLDEQYF.